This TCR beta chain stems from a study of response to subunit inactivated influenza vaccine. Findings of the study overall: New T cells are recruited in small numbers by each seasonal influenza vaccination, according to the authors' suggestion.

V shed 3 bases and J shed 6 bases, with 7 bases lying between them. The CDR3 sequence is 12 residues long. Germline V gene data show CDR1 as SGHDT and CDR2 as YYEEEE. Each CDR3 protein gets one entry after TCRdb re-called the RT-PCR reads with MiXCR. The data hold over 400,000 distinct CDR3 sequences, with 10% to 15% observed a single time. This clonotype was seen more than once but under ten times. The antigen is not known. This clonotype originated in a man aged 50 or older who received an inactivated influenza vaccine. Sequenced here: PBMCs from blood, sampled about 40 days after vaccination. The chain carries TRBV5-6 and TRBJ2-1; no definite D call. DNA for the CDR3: TGTGCCAGCAGCTCCCTTGCCAATGAGCAGTTCTTC. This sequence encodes CASSSLANEQFF.